The 17 T cell receptor beta chains listed next were all sequenced from one sample in a study of Tregs in tolerant kidney transplant recipients. Method: immunoSEQ multiplex PCR; TCRdb's copy keeps in-frame clones and lacks some. The sample lists 68,000 or so clones, about 83% occurring once. The sequencing sample was made of CD4+ T cells from blood. The receptors originated from a human donor in good health.

This chain connects TRBV2 to TRBJ2-5, with D possibly being TRBD1 or TRBD2 (5 bases each). Between the trimmed V and J ends, which lost 3 bases and 2 bases, there was a span of 10 bases. Germline CDR1 is SNHLY and CDR2 is FYNNEI. The CDR3 is made up of 14 amino acids. The CDR3 sequence is CASSDRWGQETQYF. For the CDR3, the DNA is TGTGCCAGCAGTGATCGGTGGGGGCAAGAGACCCAGTACTTC.

The chain carries TRBV7-2 and TRBJ1-1, with 9 bases lining up with TRBD1. CDR3 length: 13 amino acids. The V gene end was trimmed by 5 bases and the J gene end by 9 bases; junction bases not matched to a gene: 7. CDR1 and CDR2 from the germline V gene are SGHTA and FQGNSA. The CDR3 spells CASSPRTGEKAFF. The CDR3 bases are TGTGCCAGCAGCCCCAGGACAGGGGAGAAAGCTTTCTTT.

The V gene is TRBV7-6, the J gene TRBJ2-1, with 8 bases lining up with TRBD2. This CDR3 has 16 residues. The germline V gene has CDR1 SGHVS and CDR2 FNYEAQ. V lost 5 bases to trimming and J lost 6 bases; unmatched junction nucleotides: 12. The CDR3 DNA is TGTGCCAGCAGCCCCGGGGGACACGGGGGGGTCAATGAGCAGTTCTTC. Translated, it gives CASSPGGHGGVNEQFF.

This rearrangement joins TRBV5-1 to TRBJ2-5; D is undetermined. The CDR3 has 14 amino acids. V was clipped by 2 bases and J by 5 bases, with 13 bases between them. Looked up from germline, CDR1 is SGHRS and CDR2 is YFSETQ. The CDR3 protein is CASSFQPLGETQYF. The CDR3 DNA reads TGCGCCAGCAGCTTCCAGCCACTGGGGGAGACCCAGTACTTC. The full variable domain, rest sourced from reference TRBV5-1 and TRBJ2-5, is KAGVTQTPRYLIKTRGQQVTLSCSPISGHRSVSWYQQTPGQGLQFLFEYFSETQRNKGNFPGRFSGRQFSNSRSEMNVSTLELGDSALYLCASSFQPLGETQYFGPGTRLLVL.

Worth noting for this clone: A read error may account for a junction end that differs from germline. The chain couples TRBV10-3 to TRBJ1-1; D uncertain. In germline, CDR1 is ENHRY, CDR2 SYGVKD. The CDR3 extends over 12 amino acids. The CDR3 is CASSYSDTEAFF. The CDR3 DNA reads TGTGCCAGCAGTTACTCGGACACTGAAGCTTTCTTT.

The chain carries TRBV30 and TRBJ1-1; D is possibly TRBD1 (6 bases). CDR1 is GTSNPN and CDR2 is SVGIG in the germline V gene (reference sequence). CDR3 length: 12 amino acids. Deletions cut 3 bases from V and 3 bases from J, with 8 bases between. The CDR3 sequence is CAWRRQDTEAFF. CDR3 DNA: TGTGCCTGGAGGAGACAGGACACTGAAGCTTTCTTT.

V is TRBV15 and J is TRBJ1-2, with 7 bases identical to TRBD1. CDR1 and CDR2 (germline): LNHNV, YYDKDF (reference sequence). V shed 3 bases and J 4 bases; nucleotides not matched to a gene: 8. The CDR3 has 15 amino acids. This chain's CDR3 is CATSSERGQGYGYTF. CDR3 bases: TGTGCCACCAGCAGTGAAAGGGGGCAGGGCTATGGCTACACCTTC.

This chain joins TRBV7-3 and TRBJ1-1; no clear D. The CDR3 has 13 amino acids. CDR1 is SGHTA and CDR2 is FQGTGA in the germline V gene. V was shortened by 5 bases and J by 4 bases, with 11 bases between the two germline ends. CDR3 DNA sequence: TGTGCCAGCAGCCGTACTGAGGGCACTGAAGCTTTCTTT. Its protein product is CASSRTEGTEAFF. Together with reference TRBV7-3 and TRBJ1-1, the CDR3 gives the full variable domain: GAGVSQTPSNKVTEKGKYVELRCDPISGHTALYWYRQSLGQGPEFLIYFQGTGAADDSGLPNDRFFAVRPEGSVSTLKIQRTERGDSAVYLCASSRTEGTEAFFGQGTRLTVV.

The chain is built from TRBV6-5 and TRBJ1-1; tentatively, D is TRBD1 (5 bases). The CDR3 extends over 15 amino acids. Germline CDR1 and CDR2: MNHEY and SVGAGI. V gave up 0 bases and J gave up 4 bases, with 12 bases separating them. CDR3 loop: CASSYSRDLSTEAFF. As DNA, the CDR3 is TGTGCCAGCAGTTACTCCCGGGACTTAAGCACTGAAGCTTTCTTT.

J is TRBJ2-1 and V is TRBV4-3; 8 bases line up with TRBD2. The germline V gene has CDR1 LGHNA and CDR2 YSLEER. After removal of 0 bases from V and 9 bases from J, the junction contained 7 bases not matched to a gene. The CDR3 runs to 15 residues. The CDR3 DNA reads as TGCGCCAGCAGCCAAGAGGTTAGCGGGATAGGTGAGCAGTTCTTC. Translated, it gives CASSQEVSGIGEQFF.

The V and J genes are TRBV18 and TRBJ2-3; D is unclear. Germline lookup yields CDR1 KGHSH and CDR2 LQKENI. The CDR3 loop spans 14 amino acids. V lost 1 base and J 0 bases, leaving 5 bases between the germline ends. The CDR3 nucleotides are TGTGCCAGCTCACCACTGGCAAGCACAGATACGCAGTATTTT. This codes for CASSPLASTDTQYF.

The genes are TRBV7-2 and TRBJ2-7; perhaps TRBD2 as D (7 bases). Germline V gene data show CDR1 as SGHTA and CDR2 as FQGNSA. The CDR3 is 14 amino acids. Trimming took off 5 bases at V and 7 bases at J, with 18 bases between the two ends. DNA of the CDR3: TGTGCCAGCAGCCGGGGAGGGGGATCTTTAGAGCAGTACTTC. Its protein product is CASSRGGGSLEQYF.

The rearrangement uses TRBV13 and TRBJ2-1; D perhaps matches TRBD2 (6 bases). Trimming took off 3 bases at V and 7 bases at J, with 16 bases between the two ends. Germline V lookup: CDR1 PRHDT, CDR2 FYEKMQ (reference sequence). The CDR3 has 15 residues. The CDR3, as DNA: TGTGCCAGCAGCTTCACGGGAGCCGGGTCGAATGAGCAGTTCTTC. Translated, it gives CASSFTGAGSNEQFF.

The chain has TRBV7-2 and TRBJ1-6; D unresolved. CDR3 length: 15 residues. Trimming stripped 5 bases from V and 11 bases from J, with 19 bases between. The V gene's germline CDR1 is SGHTA and CDR2 FQGNSA. This CDR3 is CASSITESGRAPLHF. The CDR3 nucleotides read TGTGCCAGCAGCATTACAGAGAGCGGGCGGGCACCCCTCCACTTT. Full variable domain (remainder filled in from reference TRBV7-2 and TRBJ1-6): GAGVSQSPSNKVTEKGKDVELRCDPISGHTALYWYRQSLGQGLEFLIYFQGNSAPDKSGLPSDRFSAERTGGSVSTLTIQRTQQEDSAVYLCASSITESGRAPLHFGNGTRLTVT.

The gene calls are TRBV5-1 and TRBJ1-6; 7 nucleotides line up with TRBD1. This CDR3 is built from 15 residues. V was clipped by 4 bases and J by 7 bases; unmatched bases: 8. Germline V gene sequence: CDR1 SGHRS, CDR2 YFSETQ. CDR3 nucleotide sequence: TGCGCCAGCAGCGCGACAGGGTCGGTGAATTCACCCCTCCACTTT. Its translation: CASSATGSVNSPLHF.

The chain links TRBV10-2 to TRBJ1-1; a weak D match, TRBD1 (5 bases). Trimming pared 6 bases from V and 3 bases from J, leaving 14 bases between. The CDR3 runs 14 residues. Looked up from germline, CDR1 is WSHSY and CDR2 is SAAADI. DNA of the CDR3: TGCGCCAGCAGGCCCACAGGCCGGGACACTGAAGCTTTCTTT. Translating gives CASRPTGRDTEAFF.

The chain carries TRBV7-2 and TRBJ2-3, with TRBD2 as a possible D gene (6 bases). From germline, CDR1 is SGHTA and CDR2 FQGNSA. Deletions cut 5 bases from V and 6 bases from J, with 12 bases between. The CDR3 is made up of 13 amino acids. The CDR3 sequence is CASSPAREDTQYF. CDR3 coding DNA: TGTGCCAGCAGCCCAGCCCGGGAGGATACGCAGTATTTT.